Listed here are 8 T cell receptor beta chains from one sample, sequenced in a study of cytomegalovirus exposure and HLA in healthy donors. The repertoire was sequenced with immunoSEQ multiplex PCR; TCRdb's copy has only in-frame clones and lacks some. Altogether about 240,000 clones are present, around nine tenths being singletons, with the ten largest covering roughly 2.5%. The sample was PBMCs. These TCRs come from a man between 18 and 35 years old in good health and CMV-seronegative.

In this sample, this clone turned up once. The V gene is TRBV4-2, the J gene TRBJ1-6; 7 bases fit TRBD1. CDR3 length: 16 amino acids. Germline V lookup: CDR1 LGHNA, CDR2 YNFKEQ. The junction had 8 bases not matched to a gene; V was cut back by 1 base and J by 8 bases. CDR3 in amino acids: CASSQGKNRGDSPLHF. CDR3 nucleotides: TGTGCCAGCAGCCAAGGGAAGAACAGGGGAGATTCACCCCTCCACTTT.

The CDR3 region is CASSSSSGGEFF. The DNA of the CDR3 is TGTGCCAGCAGTTCCTCTAGCGGGGGGGAGTTCTTC. The genes are TRBV27 and TRBJ2-1; 12 bases map to TRBD2. Unmatched junction bases numbered 3, after V lost 4 bases and J lost 14 bases. The CDR3 contains 12 residues. Germline loops: CDR1 MNHEY, CDR2 SMNVEV (reference sequence).

The V call is TRBV19, the J call TRBJ2-3, with TRBD2 matching over 8 bases. Germline V gives CDR1 LNHDA, CDR2 SQIVND (reference sequence). The V and J ends lost 4 bases and 1 base, in that order; junction bases with no gene match: 10. The CDR3 is 17 residues long. Here the CDR3 DNA reads TGTGCCAGTAGTAGGTATCCCAGCGGGGGCGGCACAGATACGCAGTATTTT. As protein: CASSRYPSGGGTDTQYF. The variable domain in full, completed from reference TRBV19 and TRBJ2-3, reads DGGITQSPKYLFRKEGQNVTLSCEQNLNHDAMYWYRQDPGQGLRLIYYSQIVNDFQKGDIAEGYSVSREKKESFPLTVTSAQKNPTAFYLCASSRYPSGGGTDTQYFGPGTRLTVL.

This clone was counted a single time. The chain is built from TRBV7-2 and TRBJ1-6, with 7 bases matching TRBD1. V shed 5 bases and J 6 bases; nucleotides not matched to a gene: 7. The germline gives CDR1 SGHTA, CDR2 FQGNSA. The CDR3 spans 15 residues. The CDR3 sequence is CASSRIGQVNSPLHF. The CDR3 coding sequence is TGTGCCAGCAGCCGCATCGGACAGGTTAATTCACCCCTCCACTTT.

Of note for this clone: Different DNA sequences within this sample yield the same CDR3. The chain carries TRBV30 and TRBJ2-3; D perhaps matches TRBD2 (5 bases). V shed 2 bases and J shed 1 base, with 10 bases lying between them. This CDR3 has 14 residues. Per the germline V gene, CDR1 is GTSNPN and CDR2 is SVGIG (reference sequence). The CDR3 sequence: CAWSLGGGTDTQYF. CDR3 DNA sequence: TGTGCCTGGAGTCTAGGAGGAGGCACAGATACGCAGTATTTT. Combining the CDR3 with reference TRBV30 and TRBJ2-3 gives the whole variable domain SQTIHQWPATLVQPVGSPLSLECTVEGTSNPNLYWYRQAAGRGLQLLFYSVGIGQISSEVPQNLSASRPQDRQFILSSKKLLLSDSGFYLCAWSLGGGTDTQYFGPGTRLTVL.

The chain recombines TRBV19 with TRBJ1-3, with D maybe TRBD1 (5 bases). Germline values: CDR1 LNHDA, CDR2 SQIVND (reference sequence). Trimming took off 5 bases at V and 2 bases at J, with 7 bases between the two ends. The CDR3 length is 13 residues. In DNA, the CDR3 is TGTGCCAGTAGTGGGGCACCTGGAAACACCATATATTTT. This encodes CASSGAPGNTIYF.

This clone showed up just once. V is TRBV4-1 and J is TRBJ1-6; D may be TRBD1 (5 bases). This CDR3 has 16 residues. CDR1 and CDR2 (germline): MGHRA, YSYEKL. With 0 bases removed from V and 7 bases from J, the gap between germline ends came to 13 bases. The CDR3 DNA sequence: TGCGCCAGCAGCCAAGAGGGGCATAGGGGAAATTCACCCCTCCACTTT. Its translation is CASSQEGHRGNSPLHF.

The chain links TRBV28 to TRBJ2-1, with 9 nucleotides matching TRBD1. Germline V gene lookup returns CDR1 MDHEN and CDR2 SYDVKM. The CDR3 contains 15 residues. Trimming removed 6 bases from V and 7 bases from J; junction bases left unmatched: 10. Here the CDR3 DNA reads TGTGCCAGCAGCTCTGGGGACAGGGTATGGAATGAGCAGTTCTTC. It is translated as CASSSGDRVWNEQFF. The full variable domain, completed using reference TRBV28 and TRBJ2-1, is DVKVTQSSRYLVKRTGEKVFLECVQDMDHENMFWYRQDPGLGLRLIYFSYDVKMKEKGDIPEGYSVSREKKERFSLILESASTNQTSMYLCASSSGDRVWNEQFFGPGTRLTVL.